The sequence of this T cell receptor (beta chain) was determined in a study of control samples from healthy donors and cancer patients. Assay: immunoSEQ multiplex PCR; the TCRdb copy retains only in-frame clones and omits some. Of about 84,000 clones detected, approximately 80% appear once; the ten largest clones hold roughly 11%. The sequenced material came from PBMCs. The clonotype comes from a man aged 55-75 years with head and neck cancer.

In nucleotides, the CDR3 is TGTGCCACCAGCACCAAGGTGGGGGGCTCCGGGCAGTACTTC. Protein sequence: CATSTKVGGSGQYF. The chain couples TRBV15 to TRBJ2-7; D could derive from TRBD1 or TRBD2 (6 bases each). The V gene lost 4 bases and the J gene lost 9 bases, with 19 bases spanning the gap. The CDR3 extends over 14 amino acids. The germline V gene encodes CDR1 LNHNV and CDR2 YYDKDF (reference sequence).